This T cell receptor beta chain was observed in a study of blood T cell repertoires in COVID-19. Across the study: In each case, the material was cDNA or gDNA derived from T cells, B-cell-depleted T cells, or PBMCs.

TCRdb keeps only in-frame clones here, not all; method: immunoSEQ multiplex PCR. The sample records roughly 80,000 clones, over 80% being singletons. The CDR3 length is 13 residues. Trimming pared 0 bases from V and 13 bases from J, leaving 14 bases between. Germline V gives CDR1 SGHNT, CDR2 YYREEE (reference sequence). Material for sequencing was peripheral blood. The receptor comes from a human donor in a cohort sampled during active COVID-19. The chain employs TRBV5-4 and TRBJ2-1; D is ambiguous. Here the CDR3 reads CASSLDPSSGQFF. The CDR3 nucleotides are TGTGCCAGCAGCTTGGATCCTTCCTCAGGCCAGTTCTTC.